This TCR beta chain came from a study of T-cell memory formation after mild COVID-19. At the level of the study: Largely donor-specific TCR clusters were found.

CDR1 and CDR2 (germline): SGHRS, YFSETQ. V lost 1 base to trimming and J lost 0 bases, with 10 bases between them. CDR3 length: 16 residues. Sample barcodes and UMIs were carried by the TCR alpha and TCR beta cDNA libraries that 5'RACE generated with constant-segment primers. Via MiXCR, TCRdb re-called the 5' RACE reads, giving one row per CDR3 protein. The sample comprises more than 250,000 distinct CDR3 sequences, 15% to 20% of which are singletons, and about a fifth rests with the top ten. General observations from the study: CD4+ contracting clones were mainly CM and EM; CD8+ ones, EMRA. Balance between CD4 and CD8 was seen in clones contracting day 15 to 85, and a CD4+ lean was seen in later expanders.

This clonotype was recorded many times. No antigen is known for it. The genes are TRBV5-1 and TRBJ2-2; perhaps D is TRBD1 or TRBD2 (5 bases each). This receptor was identified in a man aged 18 to 30 who had mild COVID-19 (a few samples of this study predate the infection). Cell type and time point are not known. Sequencing input: PBMCs or a T cell subset sorted from them (not recorded which). The CDR3, as DNA: TGCGCCAGCAGCTTGCCGGGACCAGCGAACACCGGGGAGCTGTTTTTT. Its translation is CASSLPGPANTGELFF.